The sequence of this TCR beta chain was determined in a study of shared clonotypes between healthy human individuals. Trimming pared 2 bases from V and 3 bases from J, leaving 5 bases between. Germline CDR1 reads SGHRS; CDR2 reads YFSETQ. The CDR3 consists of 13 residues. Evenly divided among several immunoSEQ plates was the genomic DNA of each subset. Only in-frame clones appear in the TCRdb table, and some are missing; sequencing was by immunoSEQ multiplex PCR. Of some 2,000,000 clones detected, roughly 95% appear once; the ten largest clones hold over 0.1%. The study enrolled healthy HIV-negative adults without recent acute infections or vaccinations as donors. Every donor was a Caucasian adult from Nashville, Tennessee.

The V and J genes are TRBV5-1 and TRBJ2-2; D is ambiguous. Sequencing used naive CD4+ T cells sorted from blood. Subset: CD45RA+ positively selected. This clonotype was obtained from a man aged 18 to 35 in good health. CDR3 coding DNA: TGCGCCAGCAGCTTCTTGGACACCGGGGAGCTGTTTTTT. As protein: CASSFLDTGELFF.